A single sample is the source of the 29 T cell receptor beta chains below, sequenced in a study of blood T cell repertoires in COVID-19 (dated by TCRdb to 2020 to 2021). Libraries came from the immunoSEQ multiplex PCR assay. Sourced from immuneACCESS, this table was stored by TCRdb with only in-frame sequences that have V and J called. A share of the clones is absent; for the studies checked, an unresolved V gene accounts for under half, and the remainder has no known explanation. The sample profile shows about 50,000 clones; approximately 90% of them were found once. Of the sample, less than 30% is held by the ten largest clones. Sequenced input: peripheral blood. The receptors stem from a woman older than 75 with acute or convalescent COVID-19.

The chain recombines TRBV6-6 with TRBJ2-1, with D possibly matching TRBD1 (6 bases). Per germline, CDR1 MNHNY and CDR2 SVGAGI (reference sequence). The CDR3 has 14 amino acids. Trimming shortened V by 7 bases and J by 0 bases, and 10 bases separated the two germline ends. In nucleotides, the CDR3 is TGTGCCAGCACTCAGGACAGCTCCTACAATGAGCAGTTCTTC. Its translation is CASTQDSSYNEQFF.

This clone was observed a few times. The V and J genes are TRBV3-1 (or the pseudogene TRBV3-2) and TRBJ1-2; TRBD1 might be the D (5 bases). This CDR3 has 15 residues. Germline CDR1 LGHDT, CDR2 YNNKEL (reference sequence). V shed 5 bases and J shed 8 bases, with 21 bases lying between them. The CDR3 DNA is TGTGCCAGCAGCGGCGGGGCCTGGTGGTTGAAAGGCTACACCTTC. Encoded protein: CASSGGAWWLKGYTF.

The chain employs TRBV7-9 and TRBJ1-2; 10 bases match TRBD1. The germline V gene has CDR1 SEHNR and CDR2 FQNEAQ (reference sequence). V dropped 1 base and J dropped 6; count of bases not matched to a gene: 2. There are 14 residues in the CDR3. The CDR3 nucleotides are TGTGCCAGCAGCTTAGGACAGGGGGCTGATGGCTACACCTTC. Protein sequence: CASSLGQGADGYTF.

The chain employs TRBV18 and TRBJ1-4; D possibly corresponds to TRBD1 (5 bases). The CDR3 totals 19 residues. V gave up 1 base and J gave up 5 bases, with 23 bases separating them. CDR1 and CDR2 from the germline V gene are KGHSH and LQKENI. This chain's CDR3 is CASSPLALLQAGKNEKLFF. The DNA of the CDR3 is TGTGCCAGCTCACCACTCGCTCTACTACAGGCGGGGAAAAATGAAAAACTGTTTTTT.

This sequence joins TRBV6-5 and TRBJ2-7; 7 bases fit TRBD1. V lost 10 bases and J lost 0; bases outside the gene matches: 12. CDR3 length equals 15 residues. CDR1 is MNHEY, CDR2 SVGAGI, per germline. The DNA of the CDR3 is TGTGCCACCCAGGGGGTGGAGGCTTTCTCCTACGAGCAGTACTTC. It encodes CATQGVEAFSYEQYF.

The chain uses TRBV24-1 and TRBJ1-2; D is ambiguous. Germline CDR1 reads KGHDR; CDR2 reads SFDVKD. The length of the CDR3 is 11 residues. V lost 7 bases and J 2 bases, leaving 4 bases between the germline ends. Here the CDR3 DNA reads TGTGCCACCAGGGGCAACTATGGCTACACCTTC. Translated: CATRGNYGYTF.

This chain uses TRBV5-1 with TRBJ2-5; the D gene is possibly TRBD2 (6 bases). Trimming took off 3 bases at V and 5 bases at J, with 14 bases between the two ends. CDR3 length: 14 amino acids. In germline, CDR1 is SGHRS, CDR2 YFSETQ. The CDR3: CASSSSTRGETQYF. The CDR3 coding sequence is TGCGCCAGCAGCTCGTCGACTAGAGGGGAGACCCAGTACTTC.

V gene TRBV11-2 combines with J gene TRBJ2-7; D possibly corresponds to TRBD1 (5 bases). The CDR3 length is 13 residues. The ends were cut back, 5 bases at V and 6 bases at J, with 14 bases in the middle. Germline CDR1 and CDR2: SGHAT and FQNNGV. The CDR3 DNA reads as TGTGCCAGCAGCCCCGGACATGAGTTCGAGCAGTACTTC. It yields the protein CASSPGHEFEQYF. The entire variable domain, with the rest obtained from reference TRBV11-2 and TRBJ2-7, is as follows: EAGVAQSPRYKIIEKRQSVAFWCNPISGHATLYWYQQILGQGPKLLIQFQNNGVVDDSQLPKDRFSAERLKGVDSTLKIQPAKLEDSAVYLCASSPGHEFEQYFGPGTRLTVT.

The genes are TRBV3-1 (or the pseudogene TRBV3-2) and TRBJ2-1; 9 bases fit TRBD2. Germline lookup yields CDR1 LGHDT and CDR2 YNNKEL (reference sequence). The CDR3 covers 16 residues. With V trimmed by 3 bases and J by 7 bases, 10 bases remained unmatched. As DNA, the CDR3 is TGTGCCAGCAGCCAGGACGTGGCGGGGGGGCGGAATGAGCAGTTCTTC. Translation: CASSQDVAGGRNEQFF.

This rearrangement joins TRBV28 to TRBJ1-1; TRBD1 is a possible D gene (5 bases). Germline values: CDR1 MDHEN, CDR2 SYDVKM. The V gene lost 4 bases and the J gene lost 8 bases, with 11 bases spanning the gap. There are 12 residues in the CDR3. The CDR3 is CASSSTAKEAFF. The CDR3 region has the DNA TGTGCCAGCAGTTCGACAGCCAAGGAAGCTTTCTTT.

The gene calls are TRBV27 and TRBJ2-7; D is possibly TRBD2 (6 bases). The germline V and J ends were trimmed by 8 bases and 5 bases, with 19 bases remaining between them. Germline V gives CDR1 MNHEY, CDR2 SMNVEV (reference sequence). This CDR3 contains 14 residues. DNA for the CDR3: TGTGCCAGCGGACCGGCCGGGGCTAGCGACGAGCAGTACTTC. Translation gives CASGPAGASDEQYF.

The chain links TRBV19 to TRBJ1-3, with D tentatively TRBD1 (5 bases). The CDR3 totals 15 residues. V lost 7 bases to trimming and J lost 4 bases, with 17 bases between them. The germline V gene encodes CDR1 LNHDA and CDR2 SQIVND (reference sequence). The CDR3 DNA reads as TGTGCCAGTATTCCCCGGCCCCGGGGGGGAAACACCATATATTTT. It yields the protein CASIPRPRGGNTIYF.

This rearrangement joins TRBV5-8 to TRBJ2-1; 7 bases line up with TRBD1. This CDR3 is 16 amino acids long. After removal of 5 bases from V and 6 bases from J, the junction contained 14 bases not matched to a gene. The germline V gene has CDR1 SGHTS and CDR2 YDEGEE. CDR3 sequence reads: CASSSRVDRVGNEQFF. As DNA, the CDR3 is TGTGCCAGCAGTTCCAGGGTCGACAGGGTTGGCAATGAGCAGTTCTTC.

The genes are TRBV3-1 (or the pseudogene TRBV3-2) and TRBJ2-5; weak D call: TRBD2 (5 bases). Germline assignment: CDR1 LGHDT and CDR2 YNNKEL (reference sequence). V gave up 5 bases and J gave up 4 bases, with 14 bases separating them. This CDR3 spans 14 amino acids. The CDR3 bases are TGTGCCAGCAGCTTTCTGGCGGGTGGAGAGACCCAGTACTTC. This sequence encodes CASSFLAGGETQYF.

The chain joins TRBV10-3 to TRBJ2-3; TRBD2 might be the D (6 bases). V was trimmed by 3 bases and J by 8 bases, leaving 12 bases between them. The CDR3 covers 13 residues. Per germline, CDR1 ENHRY and CDR2 SYGVKD. The CDR3 region is CAISDPLGGTQYF. The CDR3 DNA sequence: TGTGCCATCAGTGATCCACTGGGGGGTACGCAGTATTTT.

This clone was recorded a few times. The V gene is TRBV24-1, the J gene TRBJ2-5; 10 nucleotides align to TRBD2. This CDR3 comprises 17 residues. Germline CDR1 is KGHDR and CDR2 is SFDVKD. Trimming at V came to 3 bases and at J to 9 bases, leaving 15 bases not matched to a gene. For the CDR3, the DNA is TGTGCCACCAGTGATCACAAGCGGGGACTAGCGAAGAGACCCCAGTACTTC. This translates into CATSDHKRGLAKRPQYF.

The chain recombines TRBV25-1 with TRBJ2-3, with TRBD1 identical over 8 bases. The V gene's germline CDR1 is MGHDK and CDR2 SYGVNS. The CDR3 totals 14 residues. J gave up 6 bases and V 6 bases, and 8 bases lay outside the gene matches. The CDR3 DNA follows: TGTGCCAGCAGCCATTACAGGGGGGTTGATACGCAGTATTTT. Protein product: CASSHYRGVDTQYF.

The chain uses TRBV7-9 and TRBJ1-2; 7 bases fit TRBD1. Germline trimming cut 4 bases from V and 4 bases from J; bases unmatched to any gene: 6. The CDR3 runs to 14 residues. Germline values: CDR1 SEHNR, CDR2 FQNEAQ (reference sequence). CDR3 loop: CASSSGTVTYGYTF. The CDR3 nucleotides read TGTGCCAGCAGCTCCGGGACAGTAACCTATGGCTACACCTTC.

The chain couples TRBV6-2 or TRBV6-3 to TRBJ2-7; 7 positions agree with TRBD2. Germline V gives CDR1 MNHEY, CDR2 SVGEGT. The CDR3 totals 16 residues. V was clipped by 5 bases and J by 0 bases; unmatched bases: 10. The CDR3 DNA sequence: TGTGCCAGCAGTCCCCGCGGGGGTCCGCTCTCCTACGAGCAGTACTTC. Amino acids: CASSPRGGPLSYEQYF.

The chain recombines TRBV6-2 or TRBV6-3 with TRBJ2-1, with 16 nucleotides matching TRBD2. The CDR3 extends over 18 amino acids. Germline CDR1 reads MNHEY; CDR2 reads SVGEGT. The junction had 17 bases not matched to a gene; V was cut back by 6 bases and J by 12 bases. The CDR3 nucleotides read TGTGCCAGCAGCTTAACCGGGACTAGCGGGGGGGCCATTTCTGGGCAGTTCTTC. As protein: CASSLTGTSGGAISGQFF.

This chain joins TRBV5-1 and TRBJ2-7; 10 bases are a match to TRBD1. The V segment lost 0 bases and the J segment 5 bases; nucleotides outside the gene matches: 5. This CDR3 is 15 amino acids long. Germline CDR1 and CDR2: SGHRS and YFSETQ. CDR3 sequence reads: CASSLEGQGPDEQYF. In nucleotides, the CDR3 is TGCGCCAGCAGCTTGGAGGGACAGGGGCCCGACGAGCAGTACTTC.

CDR3 nucleotide sequence: TGTGCCAGCAGCCAAGTGGGGGCAGGGAACGGCTACACCTTC. Its translation is CASSQVGAGNGYTF. The chain recombines TRBV4-2 with TRBJ1-2, with D perhaps matching TRBD1 (6 bases). The CDR3 has 14 amino acids. The germline gives CDR1 LGHNA, CDR2 YNFKEQ. V was trimmed by 1 base and J by 8 bases, leaving 14 bases between them.

The chain couples TRBV18 to TRBJ1-4, with 8 positions matching TRBD1. V shed 6 bases, J shed 3 bases, and the junction held 6 bases outside the gene matches. Germline V lookup: CDR1 KGHSH, CDR2 LQKENI. The CDR3 length is 15 residues. The CDR3 nucleotides are TGTGCCAGCTCCCCCACAGGGGGGCCTAATGAAAAACTGTTTTTT. Translating it yields CASSPTGGPNEKLFF.

The V and J genes are TRBV9 and TRBJ2-2; no firm D call. Germline V gene lookup returns CDR1 SGDLS and CDR2 YYNGEE. The CDR3 spans 15 residues. V lost 4 bases to trimming and J lost 3 bases, with 13 bases between them. The CDR3: CASSPGQVDTGELFF. CDR3 coding DNA: TGTGCCAGCAGCCCAGGCCAGGTTGACACCGGGGAGCTGTTTTTT.

The rearrangement uses TRBV9 and TRBJ2-2, with D perhaps TRBD1 (5 bases). Germline V gene sequence: CDR1 SGDLS, CDR2 YYNGEE. The V and J ends lost 3 bases and 2 bases respectively, with 8 bases between them. The CDR3 is 14 residues long. The CDR3 region is CASSGGPNTGELFF. CDR3 DNA: TGTGCCAGCAGCGGGGGCCCTAACACCGGGGAGCTGTTTTTT.

The V and J genes are TRBV11-2 and TRBJ2-2, with D possibly TRBD2 on 5 matching bases. The germline gives CDR1 SGHAT, CDR2 FQNNGV. Trimming pared 0 bases from V and 4 bases from J, leaving 18 bases between. CDR3 length equals 18 residues. The CDR3 region is CASSLDSGLGAFTGELFF. CDR3 nucleotide sequence: TGTGCCAGCAGCTTAGATTCGGGGTTGGGAGCGTTCACCGGGGAGCTGTTTTTT.

This chain joins TRBV7-9 and TRBJ1-1; 7 positions agree with TRBD1. Per the germline V gene, CDR1 is SEHNR and CDR2 is FQNEAQ (reference sequence). This CDR3 is 12 amino acids long. The CDR3 nucleotides read TGTGCGATAGGGACAGAGAACACTGAAGCTTTCTTT. Amino acids: CAIGTENTEAFF.

The chain joins TRBV19 to TRBJ1-2, with D tentatively TRBD1 (6 bases). CDR1 is LNHDA, CDR2 SQIVND, per germline (reference sequence). The CDR3 sequence is 14 residues long. V was trimmed by 5 bases and J by 4 bases, leaving 14 bases between them. The chain's CDR3 is CASSVQGTSYGYTF. CDR3 nucleotides: TGTGCCAGTAGTGTGCAGGGGACCTCCTATGGCTACACCTTC.

This chain connects TRBV3-1 (or the pseudogene TRBV3-2) to TRBJ1-3; possible D gene TRBD1, 6 bases. The V and J ends lost 0 bases and 3 bases respectively, with 15 bases between them. This CDR3 comprises 17 residues. Germline V CDR1 and CDR2: LGHDT, YNNKEL (reference sequence). The CDR3 sequence: CASSQDLQGRIGNTIYF. The CDR3 bases are TGTGCCAGCAGCCAAGATTTGCAGGGGCGAATTGGAAACACCATATATTTT.